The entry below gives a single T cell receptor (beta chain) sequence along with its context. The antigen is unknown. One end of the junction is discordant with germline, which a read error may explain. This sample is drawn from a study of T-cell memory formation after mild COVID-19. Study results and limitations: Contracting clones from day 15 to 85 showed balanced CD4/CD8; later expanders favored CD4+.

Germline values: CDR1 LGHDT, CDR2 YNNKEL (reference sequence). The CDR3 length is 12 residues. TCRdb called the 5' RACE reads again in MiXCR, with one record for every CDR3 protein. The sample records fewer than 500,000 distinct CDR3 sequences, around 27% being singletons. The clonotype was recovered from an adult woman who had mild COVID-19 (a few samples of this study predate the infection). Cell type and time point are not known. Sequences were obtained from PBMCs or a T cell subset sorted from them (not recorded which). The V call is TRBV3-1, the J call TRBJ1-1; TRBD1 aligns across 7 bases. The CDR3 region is CASSHPTGPSDF. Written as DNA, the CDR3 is TGTGCCAGCAGCCATCCGACAGGGCCCTCCGACTTT.